The source of this TCR beta chain is a study of T-cell reconstitution after alpha-beta-depleted transplantation in children. Preparation of the TCRbeta library was carried out with unique molecular identifiers. In TCRdb, the PCR reads were re-called with MiXCR into one record per CDR3 protein. The sample holds almost 600,000 distinct CDR3 sequences, 25% to 30% seen once. The CDR3 spans 14 residues. Germline values: CDR1 DFQATT, CDR2 SNEGSKA (reference sequence). V was pared by 6 bases and J by 3 bases, with 9 bases of the junction left unmatched. This clonotype was seen a handful of times. The receptor was isolated from a boy under two years old with Wiskott-Aldrich syndrome, due to receive a stem cell transplant. Sequences were derived from PBMCs, sampled before TCRalphabeta/CD19-depleted stem cell transplant. V and J are TRBV20-1 and TRBJ2-7; 9 positions agree with TRBD1. The CDR3 DNA is TGCAGTGCGTTCGGGGGACAGGGTGGCTACGAGCAGTACTTC. Its translation: CSAFGGQGGYEQYF.